This T cell receptor beta chain was documented in a study of synovial regulatory T cells in juvenile arthritis. Study-wide context: A few patients were therapy-naive; 5 to 7 received methotrexate alone.

Study-wide points: TCR diversity was lower in inflammation-associated blood Treg cells than in other blood Treg cells.

Turning to this clone: The antigen is not known.

The CDR3 has 12 amino acids. The DNA sequence is not available. The germline CDR1 and CDR2 sequences are SGHDT and YYEEEE. Sequencing used immunoSEQ multiplex PCR; TCRdb keeps in-frame clones, though not all of them. In total, the table holds about 9,900 clones. This chain connects TRBV5-6 to TRBJ2-7. Sequencing was carried out using Treg cells from blood. Subset denoted: HLA-DR+ inflammation-associated blood Treg cells. This TCR was recovered from a donor aged 2-29 years with juvenile idiopathic arthritis. The CDR3 sequence is CASSLALREQYF.